What follows are 21 T cell receptor beta chains derived from one specimen sequenced in a study of blood T cell repertoires in COVID-19. Clones were read by immunoSEQ multiplex PCR, and TCRdb kept only the in-frame ones, dropping some. The table lists around 150,000 clones, 88% of them singletons. Sequenced input: peripheral blood. These receptors all come from a man aged 45-60 years with active or convalescent COVID-19.

This clone turned up a few times. The CDR3 protein is CASSSSAGSYNSPLHF. CDR3 nucleotides: TGTGCCAGCAGTTCGTCCGCGGGCTCCTATAATTCACCCCTCCACTTT. The rearrangement uses TRBV28 and TRBJ1-6, with D hard to call. The length of the CDR3 is 16 residues. CDR1 is MDHEN and CDR2 is SYDVKM in the germline V gene. Trimming pared 4 bases from V and 0 bases from J, leaving 10 bases between. Full variable domain (outside the CDR3, taken from reference TRBV28 and TRBJ1-6): DVKVTQSSRYLVKRTGEKVFLECVQDMDHENMFWYRQDPGLGLRLIYFSYDVKMKEKGDIPEGYSVSREKKERFSLILESASTNQTSMYLCASSSSAGSYNSPLHFGNGTRLTVT.

The J gene is TRBJ2-7, the V gene TRBV2; possibly TRBD1 for D (7 bases). The germline gives CDR1 SNHLY, CDR2 FYNNEI. V was clipped by 4 bases and J by 5 bases, with 15 bases between them. The CDR3 is 14 amino acids. CDR3 residues: CASSGRGTVHEQYF. CDR3 bases: TGTGCCAGCAGTGGGAGGGGGACAGTCCACGAGCAGTACTTC.

The J gene is TRBJ2-1, the V gene TRBV12-3 or TRBV12-4; D is undetermined. The CDR3 totals 13 residues. Deletions cut 4 bases from V and 6 bases from J, with 10 bases between. The CDR3 DNA follows: TGTGCCAGCAGTTCCATTTATAGCAATGAGCAGTTCTTC. It translates to CASSSIYSNEQFF.

The V and J genes are TRBV11-3 and TRBJ2-5, with D tentatively TRBD2 (6 bases). Germline V gene lookup returns CDR1 SGHNT and CDR2 YENEEA. The CDR3 runs 13 residues. Between the trimmed V and J ends, which lost 4 bases and 4 bases, there was a span of 10 bases. The CDR3 DNA is TGTGCCAGCAGCTCCGGGGAGGCAGAGACCCAGTACTTC. Protein sequence: CASSSGEAETQYF. Full variable domain (rest looked up from reference TRBV11-3 and TRBJ2-5): EAGVVQSPRYKIIEKKQPVAFWCNPISGHNTLYWYLQNLGQGPELLIRYENEEAVDDSQLPKDRFSAERLKGVDSTLKIQPAELGDSAVYLCASSSGEAETQYFGPGTRLLVL.

V gene TRBV27 combines with J gene TRBJ1-5; D remains ambiguous. Trimming removed 6 bases at V and 0 bases at J, with 9 bases between. The CDR3 totals 14 residues. Germline CDR1 MNHEY, CDR2 SMNVEV (reference sequence). DNA of the CDR3: TGTGCCAGCAGGGAGTCTATTAGCAATCAGCCCCAGCATTTT. This translates into CASRESISNQPQHF.

This clone was observed a handful of times. The rearrangement links TRBV9 to TRBJ1-6; the match to TRBD1 covers 9 bases. Germline assignment: CDR1 SGDLS and CDR2 YYNGEE. Losses at the gene ends were 3 bases for V and 7 bases for J; bases not matched to a gene: 8. The CDR3 length is 16 residues. DNA of the CDR3: TGTGCCAGCAGCGCAATTGGACAGGGGTGGAATTCACCCCTCCACTTT. It specifies CASSAIGQGWNSPLHF.

The chain uses TRBV19 and TRBJ2-7, with TRBD1 matching over 10 bases. Per germline, CDR1 LNHDA and CDR2 SQIVND (reference sequence). This CDR3 is 15 amino acids long. V lost 4 bases and J lost 8; bases outside the gene matches: 11. The CDR3 loop is CASSTPGQGNRQQYF. CDR3 nucleotides: TGTGCCAGTAGTACCCCGGGACAGGGGAATCGCCAGCAGTACTTC.

The chain combines TRBV27 with TRBJ2-2; TRBD2 matches at 8 bases. The CDR3 has 13 amino acids. Looked up from germline, CDR1 is MNHEY and CDR2 is SMNVEV (reference sequence). V shed 5 bases and J 7 bases; nucleotides not matched to a gene: 3. The CDR3 sequence: CASSPTSVGELFF. The DNA of the CDR3 is TGTGCCAGCAGTCCGACTAGCGTCGGGGAGCTGTTTTTT.

Written as DNA, the CDR3 is TGTGCCAGCAGTTTGACAGGGGGTAAGGTCCAGCATTTT. Translation gives CASSLTGGKVQHF. The chain employs TRBV12-3 or TRBV12-4 and TRBJ1-5, with 9 bases identical to TRBD1. V lost 3 bases to trimming and J lost 12 bases; unmatched junction nucleotides: 6. The CDR3 sequence is 13 residues long.

V and J are TRBV28 and TRBJ2-7; 14 positions agree with TRBD2. CDR1 is MDHEN and CDR2 is SYDVKM in the germline V gene. V lost 4 bases and J lost 4; bases outside the gene matches: 6. CDR3 length: 16 amino acids. Here the CDR3 reads CASSSRLAGGPYEQYF. DNA of the CDR3: TGTGCCAGCAGTTCCAGACTAGCGGGAGGGCCGTACGAGCAGTACTTC.

The chain employs TRBV7-2 and TRBJ1-1; 8 bases agree with TRBD1. The CDR3 totals 15 residues. Trimming took 1 base from V and 1 from J; bases not matched to a gene: 2. CDR1 and CDR2 from the germline V gene are SGHTA and FQGNSA. This CDR3 is CASSLGGTGNTEAFF. The DNA for the CDR3 is TGTGCCAGCAGCTTAGGGGGGACAGGGAACACTGAAGCTTTCTTT.

The CDR3 loop reads CATSDPRGGSTDTQYF. The CDR3 bases are TGTGCCACCAGTGATCCGCGGGGCGGGAGCACAGATACGCAGTATTTT. V usage is TRBV24-1 and J usage is TRBJ2-3; D perhaps matches TRBD2 (6 bases). The germline V gene has CDR1 KGHDR and CDR2 SFDVKD. This CDR3 spans 16 amino acids. V lost 3 bases and J lost 0, with 12 bases in between.

The rearrangement uses TRBV28 and TRBJ1-2; D is possibly TRBD1 (6 bases). The CDR3 totals 15 residues. Germline CDR1 is MDHEN and CDR2 is SYDVKM. V dropped 5 bases and J dropped 5 bases, with 18 bases sitting between them. The chain's CDR3 is CASSLVGDRLYGYTF. For the CDR3, the DNA is TGTGCCAGCAGTCTGGTGGGAGACAGGTTATATGGCTACACCTTC.

The V and J genes are TRBV6-5 and TRBJ1-5; no firm D call. Germline V gene lookup returns CDR1 MNHEY and CDR2 SVGAGI. V shed 0 bases and J shed 7 bases, with 13 bases lying between them. The CDR3 is 15 amino acids. CDR3 sequence (DNA): TGTGCCAGCAGTTACTCGAGGTCCGGAACACAGCCCCAGCATTTT. Amino acids: CASSYSRSGTQPQHF.

V gene TRBV28 combines with J gene TRBJ2-7; 8 positions agree with TRBD2. The CDR3 has 15 residues. The J segment lost 1 base and the V segment lost 2 bases, leaving 4 bases of the junction unmatched. Looked up from germline, CDR1 is MDHEN and CDR2 is SYDVKM. The DNA for the CDR3 is TGTGCCAGCAGTTTACGGCGGGAGGCGTCCTACGAGCAGTACTTC. It encodes CASSLRREASYEQYF.

The rearrangement links TRBV2 to TRBJ2-1; 9 nucleotides align to TRBD1. Germline V gene data show CDR1 as SNHLY and CDR2 as FYNNEI. V lost 4 bases to trimming and J lost 10 bases; unmatched junction nucleotides: 8. CDR3 length equals 14 residues. The CDR3 here is CASSVETGGYEQFF. In DNA, the CDR3 is TGTGCCAGCAGTGTGGAGACAGGGGGTTACGAGCAGTTCTTC.

The chain uses TRBV28 and TRBJ2-5; 10 bases agree with TRBD2. The CDR3 contains 18 residues. J lost 3 bases, V lost 4 bases, and 14 bases had no gene match. Looked up from germline, CDR1 is MDHEN and CDR2 is SYDVKM. The CDR3 region is CASSSKTRLAGPKETQYF. The DNA of the CDR3 is TGTGCCAGCAGTTCGAAAACCCGACTAGCGGGCCCGAAAGAGACCCAGTACTTC.

This clone turned up a few times. The chain couples TRBV4-2 to TRBJ1-4, with TRBD1 as a possible D gene (5 bases). V shed 4 bases and J shed 0 bases, with 18 bases lying between them. This CDR3 comprises 18 residues. Germline CDR1 LGHNA, CDR2 YNFKEQ. The CDR3, as DNA: TGTGCCAGCAGCCTGAGGGGACTTAGGGGTTCAACTAATGAAAAACTGTTTTTT. It specifies CASSLRGLRGSTNEKLFF.

The chain employs TRBV2 and TRBJ2-5; 14 nucleotides agree with TRBD2. Germline CDR1 and CDR2: SNHLY and FYNNEI. The CDR3 has 14 residues. V shed 6 bases, J shed 7 bases, and the junction held 4 bases outside the gene matches. CDR3 sequence (DNA): TGTGCCAGCAGCCCCGGACTAGCGGGAGGGACCCAGTACTTC. This translates into CASSPGLAGGTQYF. Variable domain in full (rest from reference TRBV2 and TRBJ2-5): EPEVTQTPSHQVTQMGQEVILRCVPISNHLYFYWYRQILGQKVEFLVSFYNNEISEKSEIFDDQFSVERPDGSNFTLKIRSTKLEDSAMYFCASSPGLAGGTQYFGPGTRLLVL.

The chain uses TRBV5-1 and TRBJ2-5, with TRBD2 identical over 7 bases. Trimming at V came to 9 bases and at J to 4 bases, leaving 12 bases not matched to a gene. The CDR3 is 14 amino acids. Germline V lookup: CDR1 SGHRS, CDR2 YFSETQ. Here the CDR3 DNA reads TGCGCCATCGGATCGGGGAGGGCCGGAGAGACCCAGTACTTC. Translation gives CAIGSGRAGETQYF.

The rearrangement joins TRBV19 to TRBJ2-7; D is perhaps TRBD1 (6 bases). The CDR3 runs to 14 residues. The germline V gene encodes CDR1 LNHDA and CDR2 SQIVND (reference sequence). Between the trimmed V and J ends, which lost 4 bases and 4 bases, there was a span of 14 bases. The CDR3 spells CASSSATGPYEQYF. The CDR3 region has the DNA TGTGCCAGTAGTAGTGCGACAGGTCCATACGAGCAGTACTTC.